This TCR beta chain was documented in a study of cytomegalovirus exposure and HLA in healthy donors. Findings of the study overall: In a later analysis, compared with equally common non-associated chains, HLA-associated beta chains were more expanded. Per published accounts, TCR beta sequences correctly predicted the HLA-A and HLA-B alleles of most subjects. The classifier, whose performance was assessed in both the original and validation cohorts, reportedly diagnosed cytomegalovirus status with high specificity and sensitivity. Trimming of TCR beta V- and J-genes showed a link, identified in a later analysis, to a missense DCLRE1C variant.

This clone is a singleton in its sample. What it binds is not known. J gave up 5 bases and V 6 bases, and 9 bases lay outside the gene matches. The CDR3 covers 15 residues. Germline V gene lookup returns CDR1 MNHNS and CDR2 SASEGT. PCR involved 60 Vbeta and 13 Jbeta primers. Libraries were prepared by immunoSEQ multiplex PCR; TCRdb keeps only in-frame clonotypes and omits some of them. This table holds some 120,000 clones, 70% to 90% found once. Sequencing was performed on PBMCs. This chain links TRBV6-1 with TRBJ2-5; 10 nucleotides line up with TRBD2. The clonotype originates from a man aged 18 to 29 in good health and CMV-seropositive. The chain's CDR3 is CASRVSGGAVETQYF. In DNA form, the CDR3 reads TGTGCCAGCAGAGTGAGCGGGGGGGCCGTGGAGACCCAGTACTTC.